This T cell receptor beta chain was identified in a study of CXCR4 blockade with PD-1 therapy in pancreatic cancer. TCRdb keeps only in-frame clones here, not all; method: immunoSEQ multiplex PCR. Of roughly 15,000 clones listed, over 60% are singletons. The CDR3 is 13 residues long. Germline CDR1 MGHDK, CDR2 SYGVNS. The V end was cut by 7 bases, the J end by 0 bases, with 8 bases between. No neoadjuvant therapy was given before resection to the patients supplying these archived tumor blocks. The TCR was taken from a human donor with pancreatic ductal adenocarcinoma. The specimen sequenced was tumor tissue. J is TRBJ2-3 and V is TRBV25-1; D not resolved. The CDR3 DNA follows: TGTGCCAGCACCCCGGCCAGCACAGATACGCAGTATTTT. Its protein product is CASTPASTDTQYF.